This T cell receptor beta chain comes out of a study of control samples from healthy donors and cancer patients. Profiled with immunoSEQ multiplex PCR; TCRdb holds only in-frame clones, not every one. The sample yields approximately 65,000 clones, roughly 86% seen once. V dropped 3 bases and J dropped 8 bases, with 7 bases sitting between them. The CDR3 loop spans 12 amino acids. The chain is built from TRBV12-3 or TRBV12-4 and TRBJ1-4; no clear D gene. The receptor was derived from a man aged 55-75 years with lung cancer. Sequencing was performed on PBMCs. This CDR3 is CASSFFGEKLFF. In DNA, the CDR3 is TGTGCCAGCAGTTTCTTTGGAGAAAAACTGTTTTTT.